These 31 T cell receptor beta chains originate from one sample sequenced in a study of beta chain features in type 1 diabetes. Points from the study as a whole: Type 1 diabetes patients had moderately but significantly shorter TCRB CDR3s in all four CD4+ subsets.

Antigens of these TCRs are unknown. Expressed TCRB transcripts were sequenced because the isolated RNA had all been reverse transcribed beforehand. Produced via immunoSEQ multiplex PCR; TCRdb's table is partial and in-frame only. Of hundreds of thousands of clones listed, 11% to 15% were seen once; the top ten hold 0.03% to 0.04%. The specimen sequenced was naive CD4+ T cells from blood. The receptor set was obtained from a man between 18 and 29 years old with type 1 diabetes.

The gene calls are TRBV19 and TRBJ2-7; D call uncertain. CDR1 and CDR2 (germline): LNHDA, SQIVND (reference sequence). This CDR3 region has 14 residues. V lost 3 bases, J lost 3 bases, and 12 bases lay in between. The CDR3 DNA is TGTGCCAGTAGTATCGAGGCAGTCAACTACGAGCAGTACTTC. It specifies CASSIEAVNYEQYF.

The chain joins TRBV9 to TRBJ1-1, with D perhaps TRBD1 (5 bases). V lost 4 bases and J lost 1, with 11 bases in between. The CDR3 covers 14 residues. The germline CDR1 and CDR2 sequences are SGDLS and YYNGEE. CDR3 sequence reads: CASSLNGGNTEAFF. For the CDR3, the DNA is TGTGCCAGCAGCCTCAATGGGGGGAACACTGAAGCTTTCTTT.

This clone was counted between two and nine times. The V call is TRBV7-9, the J call TRBJ2-3, with unresolved D. Trimming cost V 5 bases and J 0 bases, with 15 bases left between them. CDR1 SEHNR and CDR2 FQNEAQ come from the germline V gene (reference sequence). This CDR3 region has 16 residues. CDR3 in DNA: TGTGCCAGCAGCCCAGGCCACAGCACCAGCACAGATACGCAGTATTTT. Translated: CASSPGHSTSTDTQYF.

The chain uses TRBV19 and TRBJ2-7; D is possibly TRBD1 (5 bases). From germline, CDR1 is LNHDA and CDR2 SQIVND (reference sequence). There are 14 residues in the CDR3. V lost 6 bases and J lost 6, with 18 bases in between. DNA for the CDR3: TGTGCCAGTAGCATCGGACATAGCCGGCCCGAGCAGTACTTC. Translation gives CASSIGHSRPEQYF.

The chain links TRBV7-9 to TRBJ1-4; possible D gene TRBD1, 6 bases. The length of the CDR3 is 13 residues. Germline loops: CDR1 SEHNR, CDR2 FQNEAQ (reference sequence). The germline V and J ends were trimmed by 6 bases and 8 bases, with 13 bases remaining between them. The DNA for the CDR3 is TGTGCCAGCAGTCCCAGCGGACAGGAAAAACTGTTTTTT. Translation: CASSPSGQEKLFF.

The chain uses TRBV29-1 and TRBJ1-1; tentatively, D is TRBD1 (6 bases). The germline V and J ends were trimmed by 6 bases and 0 bases, with 17 bases remaining between them. This CDR3 contains 15 residues. Germline values: CDR1 SQVTM, CDR2 ANQGSEA. CDR3 region: CSVSRTVYMNTEAFF. The CDR3 nucleotides are TGCAGCGTCTCCCGGACAGTATACATGAACACTGAAGCTTTCTTT.

V usage is TRBV11-2 and J usage is TRBJ1-5, with D hard to call. Germline assignment: CDR1 SGHAT and CDR2 FQNNGV. The CDR3 loop spans 17 amino acids. The V and J ends lost 1 base and 2 bases respectively, with 15 bases between them. CDR3 amino acids: CASSLVGRQRGNQPQHF. The CDR3 DNA follows: TGTGCCAGCAGCTTAGTAGGACGGCAAAGGGGCAATCAGCCCCAGCATTTT.

The rearrangement uses TRBV18 and TRBJ1-2; no firm D call. The CDR3 runs 15 residues. V was cut by 3 bases and J by 5 bases, with 16 bases left in between. CDR1 KGHSH and CDR2 LQKENI come from the germline V gene. The CDR3 here is CASSPRRSPAYGYTF. CDR3 DNA sequence: TGTGCCAGCTCACCGAGGAGGAGCCCGGCGTATGGCTACACCTTC. The full variable domain, with the rest looked up from reference TRBV18 and TRBJ1-2, is NAGVMQNPRHLVRRRGQEARLRCSPMKGHSHVYWYRQLPEEGLKFMVYLQKENIIDESGMPKERFSAEFPKEGPSILRIQQVVRGDSAAYFCASSPRRSPAYGYTFGSGTRLTVV.

The rearrangement joins TRBV7-6 to TRBJ2-3, with 10 bases that match TRBD2. Germline V lookup: CDR1 SGHVS, CDR2 FNYEAQ. The CDR3 runs 17 residues. V shed 5 bases, J shed 4 bases, and the junction held 12 bases outside the gene matches. The CDR3 sequence: CASSTAGTSATSDTQYF. Written as DNA, the CDR3 is TGTGCCAGCAGCACCGCCGGGACTAGCGCGACCTCAGATACGCAGTATTTT.

The sample holds a few counts of this clone. Other nucleotide sequences in the sample specify the same CDR3. The J gene is TRBJ2-2, the V gene TRBV18; D gene ambiguous. The V gene lost 1 base and the J gene lost 4 bases, with 1 base spanning the gap. This CDR3 contains 12 residues. The V gene's germline CDR1 is KGHSH and CDR2 LQKENI. The CDR3: CASSPLTGELFF. In DNA form, the CDR3 reads TGTGCCAGCTCACCACTCACCGGGGAGCTGTTTTTT.

About this clone itself: The identical CDR3 is also encoded by other nucleotide sequences in the sample. The rearrangement uses TRBV27 and TRBJ1-1; no firm D call. V shed 3 bases and J shed 1 base, with 6 bases lying between them. This CDR3 spans 13 amino acids. Germline V CDR1 and CDR2: MNHEY, SMNVEV (reference sequence). The CDR3 DNA follows: TGTGCCAGCAGTTTGACCGGGAACACTGAAGCTTTCTTT. Protein: CASSLTGNTEAFF.

The chain carries TRBV28 and TRBJ1-2, with a possible D match to TRBD1 (6 bases). V shed 2 bases and J shed 3 bases, with 13 bases lying between them. The CDR3 runs 15 residues. Germline CDR1 and CDR2: MDHEN and SYDVKM. The CDR3 DNA follows: TGTGCCAGCAGTTTAGGAGGGGGTAATGACTATGGCTACACCTTC. It specifies CASSLGGGNDYGYTF.

The V call is TRBV30, the J call TRBJ1-4; the D gene is possibly TRBD1 (6 bases). The CDR3 has 15 residues. The germline V gene encodes CDR1 GTSNPN and CDR2 SVGIG (reference sequence). Between the trimmed V and J ends, which lost 0 bases and 8 bases, there was a span of 16 bases. CDR3 bases: TGTGCCTGGAGTGTTGGTGCGGGGGCGCGGGAAAAACTGTTTTTT. Protein sequence: CAWSVGAGAREKLFF.

This clone has more than one count but fewer than ten. The rearrangement joins TRBV4-2 to TRBJ1-1, with D possibly TRBD1 on 6 matching bases. Germline CDR1 and CDR2: LGHNA and YNFKEQ. Trimming took off 0 bases at V and 1 base at J, with 12 bases between the two ends. The CDR3 sequence is 16 residues long. CDR3 residues: CASSQDQDRWNTEAFF. The CDR3 DNA follows: TGTGCCAGCAGCCAAGATCAGGACAGATGGAACACTGAAGCTTTCTTT.

A few counts support this clone. The V and J genes are TRBV30 and TRBJ1-2; D is uncertain. Per the germline V gene, CDR1 is GTSNPN and CDR2 is SVGIG (reference sequence). V was pared by 1 base and J by 4 bases, with 7 bases between. CDR3 length: 12 residues. The CDR3 loop is CAWSGMGYGYTF. Written as DNA, the CDR3 is TGTGCCTGGAGTGGGATGGGCTATGGCTACACCTTC.

This clone showed up just a few times. Other DNA sequences within the sample encode an identical CDR3. This chain joins TRBV5-1 and TRBJ2-7; 10 bases align to TRBD1. This CDR3 is built from 14 residues. J was trimmed by 4 bases and V by 5 bases; bases with no gene match: 6. The germline V gene encodes CDR1 SGHRS and CDR2 YFSETQ. This CDR3 is CASSPGTGDYEQYF. Here the CDR3 DNA reads TGCGCCAGCAGTCCCGGGACAGGGGATTACGAGCAGTACTTC.

This clone has only a few counts. The chain couples TRBV19 to TRBJ1-2; D gene uncertain. The CDR3 loop spans 14 amino acids. V was pared by 5 bases and J by 0 bases, with 10 bases between. Germline V gene sequence: CDR1 LNHDA, CDR2 SQIVND (reference sequence). As DNA, the CDR3 is TGTGCCAGTAGTCCGACTCGGGCTAACTATGGCTACACCTTC. Its protein product is CASSPTRANYGYTF.

The genes are TRBV6-6 and TRBJ2-3, with 8 positions matching TRBD1. J gave up 4 bases and V 7 bases, and 10 bases lay outside the gene matches. The V gene's germline CDR1 is MNHNY and CDR2 SVGAGI (reference sequence). The CDR3 length is 15 residues. The CDR3 region is CASNLGTGRADTQYF. The CDR3 DNA reads as TGTGCCAGCAACCTCGGGACAGGAAGGGCAGATACGCAGTATTTT.

This clone appeared a few times. V is TRBV9 and J is TRBJ2-6; 8 bases are shared with TRBD1. The V and J ends lost 4 bases and 1 base, in that order; junction bases with no gene match: 13. Germline V gene data show CDR1 as SGDLS and CDR2 as YYNGEE. This CDR3 contains 19 residues. CDR3 sequence (DNA): TGTGCCAGCAGCCTCATCGGGGGACAGGCGAGGTCTGGGGCCAACGTCCTGACTTTC. Its translation is CASSLIGGQARSGANVLTF.

The V gene is TRBV30, the J gene TRBJ1-5, with 9 bases identical to TRBD1. J was trimmed by 5 bases and V by 5 bases; bases with no gene match: 4. Per germline, CDR1 GTSNPN and CDR2 SVGIG (reference sequence). The CDR3 is made up of 13 amino acids. Written as DNA, the CDR3 is TGTGCCTGGGAACAGGGGGCCCATCAGCCCCAGCATTTT. Protein product: CAWEQGAHQPQHF. Full variable domain (rest looked up from reference TRBV30 and TRBJ1-5): SQTIHQWPATLVQPVGSPLSLECTVEGTSNPNLYWYRQAAGRGLQLLFYSVGIGQISSEVPQNLSASRPQDRQFILSSKKLLLSDSGFYLCAWEQGAHQPQHFGDGTRLSIL.

The chain carries TRBV15 and TRBJ2-1; D is undetermined. Germline CDR1 is LNHNV and CDR2 is YYDKDF (reference sequence). The V and J ends lost 1 base and 5 bases respectively, with 6 bases between them. The CDR3 loop spans 13 amino acids. In nucleotides, the CDR3 is TGTGCCACCAGCAGAGCGAAGAACAATGAGCAGTTCTTC. It is translated as CATSRAKNNEQFF. Drawing the rest from reference TRBV15 and TRBJ2-1, the complete variable domain is DAMVIQNPRYQVTQFGKPVTLSCSQTLNHNVMYWYQQKSSQAPKLLFHYYDKDFNNEADTPDNFQSRRPNTSFCFLDIRSPGLGDTAMYLCATSRAKNNEQFFGPGTRLTVL.

This clone has a handful of counts. The chain has TRBV10-1 and TRBJ2-1; D remains unclear. CDR1 WNHNN and CDR2 SYGVQD come from the germline V gene (reference sequence). V dropped 0 bases and J dropped 3 bases, with 3 bases sitting between them. The CDR3 has 13 residues. CDR3 residues: CASSESGYNEQFF. CDR3 nucleotides: TGCGCCAGCAGTGAGTCCGGCTACAATGAGCAGTTCTTC.

The rearrangement links TRBV27 to TRBJ1-4; D may be TRBD1 (5 bases). CDR1 and CDR2 (germline): MNHEY, SMNVEV (reference sequence). With 6 bases removed from V and 0 bases from J, the gap between germline ends came to 8 bases. This CDR3 comprises 14 residues. In nucleotides, the CDR3 is TGTGCCAGCAGCGGGACGGCAACTAATGAAAAACTGTTTTTT. Translation gives CASSGTATNEKLFF.

This clone was seen a few times. CDR3 DNA sequence: TGCGCCAGCAGCTTGTTCGGGGCTTCAGGTGCTTTCTTT. It is translated as CASSLFGASGAFF. The V call is TRBV5-1, the J call TRBJ1-1; maybe TRBD1 (5 bases). V was cut by 1 base and J by 11 bases, with 15 bases left in between. CDR1 and CDR2 from the germline V gene are SGHRS and YFSETQ. CDR3 size: 13 residues.

This sequence joins TRBV7-9 and TRBJ2-1; 11 bases are shared with TRBD1. The CDR3 sequence is 15 residues long. V lost 5 bases, J lost 5 bases, and 5 bases stayed unmatched. Germline-derived CDR1 and CDR2 are SEHNR and FQNEAQ (reference sequence). CDR3 nucleotide sequence: TGTGCCAGCAGCCTGGGACAGGGGGACAACAATGAGCAGTTCTTC. Translated: CASSLGQGDNNEQFF.

This clone was counted between two and nine times. This chain joins TRBV7-2 and TRBJ2-5; D gene ambiguous. Between the trimmed V and J ends, which lost 2 bases and 2 bases, there was a span of 15 bases. The CDR3 totals 16 residues. CDR1 and CDR2 (germline): SGHTA, FQGNSA. In DNA, the CDR3 is TGTGCCAGCAGCTTAAGTGGTTCGGCCAGACAAGAGACCCAGTACTTC. It codes for CASSLSGSARQETQYF.

The V gene is TRBV30, the J gene TRBJ1-2, with 7 bases fitting TRBD1. The CDR3 totals 14 residues. J lost 3 bases, V lost 3 bases, and 7 bases had no gene match. Germline V gene lookup returns CDR1 GTSNPN and CDR2 SVGIG (reference sequence). The CDR3 sequence: CAWSAMTGYYGYTF. CDR3 bases: TGTGCCTGGAGCGCCATGACAGGGTACTATGGCTACACCTTC. The full variable domain, with the rest looked up from reference TRBV30 and TRBJ1-2, is SQTIHQWPATLVQPVGSPLSLECTVEGTSNPNLYWYRQAAGRGLQLLFYSVGIGQISSEVPQNLSASRPQDRQFILSSKKLLLSDSGFYLCAWSAMTGYYGYTFGSGTRLTVV.

This clone showed up just a few times. V is TRBV6-4 and J is TRBJ2-3; D ambiguous. CDR3 length: 14 amino acids. V was trimmed by 5 bases and J by 0 bases, leaving 9 bases between them. Germline CDR1 and CDR2: MRHNA and SNTAGT. The CDR3 is CASSLSASTDTQYF. The CDR3 DNA sequence: TGTGCCAGCAGTTTGTCAGCTAGCACAGATACGCAGTATTTT.

The chain links TRBV28 to TRBJ1-2; D uncertain. Trimming removed 11 bases from V and 7 bases from J, with 29 bases in between. CDR1 and CDR2 (germline): MDHEN, SYDVKM. The length of the CDR3 is 16 residues. The CDR3 coding sequence is TGTGCCCTTCGTTCGGGCCACACGCGGAGTCTTGGTGGCTACACCTTC. Translation gives CALRSGHTRSLGGYTF.

In this sample, this clone turned up a few times. Here the CDR3 DNA reads TGTGCCAGCAGTATGGGACAGGCGAACTCCTACGAGCAGTACTTC. Encoded protein: CASSMGQANSYEQYF. The V gene is TRBV6-5, the J gene TRBJ2-7, with 8 positions matching TRBD1. This CDR3 contains 15 residues. Trimming took 5 bases from V and 0 from J; bases not matched to a gene: 6. Germline CDR1 reads MNHEY; CDR2 reads SVGAGI.

The chain is built from TRBV5-1 and TRBJ2-1; D not certain. Per germline, CDR1 SGHRS and CDR2 YFSETQ. CDR3 length: 15 residues. V was shortened by 5 bases and J by 0 bases, with 12 bases between the two germline ends. The CDR3 reads CASSRAISSYNEQFF. In nucleotides, the CDR3 is TGCGCCAGCAGTCGTGCCATTTCCTCCTACAATGAGCAGTTCTTC.